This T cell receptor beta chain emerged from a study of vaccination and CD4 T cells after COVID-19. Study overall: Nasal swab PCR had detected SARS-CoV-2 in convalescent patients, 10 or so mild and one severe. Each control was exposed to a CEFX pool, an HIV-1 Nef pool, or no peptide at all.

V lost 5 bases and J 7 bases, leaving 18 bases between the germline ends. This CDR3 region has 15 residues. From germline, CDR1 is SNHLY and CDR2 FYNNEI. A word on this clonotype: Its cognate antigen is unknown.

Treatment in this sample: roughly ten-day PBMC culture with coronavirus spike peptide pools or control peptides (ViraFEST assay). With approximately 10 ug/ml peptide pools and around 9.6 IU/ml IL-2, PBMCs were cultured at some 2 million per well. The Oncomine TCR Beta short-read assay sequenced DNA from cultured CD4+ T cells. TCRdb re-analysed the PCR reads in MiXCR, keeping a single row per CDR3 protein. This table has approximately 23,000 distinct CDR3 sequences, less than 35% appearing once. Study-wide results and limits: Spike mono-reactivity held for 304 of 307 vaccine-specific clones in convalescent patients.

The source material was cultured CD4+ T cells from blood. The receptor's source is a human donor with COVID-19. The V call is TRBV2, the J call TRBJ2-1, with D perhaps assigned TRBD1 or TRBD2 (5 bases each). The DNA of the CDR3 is TGTGCCAGCAGTACCGGGACCCAAGACGGGAATGAGCAGTTCTTC. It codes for CASSTGTQDGNEQFF. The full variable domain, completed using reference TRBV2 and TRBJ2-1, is EPEVTQTPSHQVTQMGQEVILRCVPISNHLYFYWYRQILGQKVEFLVSFYNNEISEKSEIFDDQFSVERPDGSNFTLKIRSTKLEDSAMYFCASSTGTQDGNEQFFGPGTRLTVL.